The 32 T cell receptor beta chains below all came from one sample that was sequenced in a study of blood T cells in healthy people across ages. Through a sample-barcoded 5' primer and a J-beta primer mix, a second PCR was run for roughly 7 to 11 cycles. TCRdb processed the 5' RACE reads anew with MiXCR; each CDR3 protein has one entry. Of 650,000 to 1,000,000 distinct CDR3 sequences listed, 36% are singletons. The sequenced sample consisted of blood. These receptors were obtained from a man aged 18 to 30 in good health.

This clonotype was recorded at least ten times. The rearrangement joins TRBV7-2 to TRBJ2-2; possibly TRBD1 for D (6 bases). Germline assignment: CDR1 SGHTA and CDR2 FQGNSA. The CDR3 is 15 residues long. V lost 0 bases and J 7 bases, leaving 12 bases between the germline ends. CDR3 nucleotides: TGTGCCAGCAGCTTAGCCGGGACACAGAACGGGGAGCTGTTTTTT. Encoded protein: CASSLAGTQNGELFF.

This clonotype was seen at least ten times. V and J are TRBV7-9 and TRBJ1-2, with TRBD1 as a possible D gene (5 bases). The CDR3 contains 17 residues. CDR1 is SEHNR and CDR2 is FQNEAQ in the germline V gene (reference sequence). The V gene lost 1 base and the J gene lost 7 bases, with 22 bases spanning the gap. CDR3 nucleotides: TGTGCCAGCAGCTTAGTCGCTCGGATCCGGCAGGGTGCTGGCTACACCTTC. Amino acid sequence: CASSLVARIRQGAGYTF.

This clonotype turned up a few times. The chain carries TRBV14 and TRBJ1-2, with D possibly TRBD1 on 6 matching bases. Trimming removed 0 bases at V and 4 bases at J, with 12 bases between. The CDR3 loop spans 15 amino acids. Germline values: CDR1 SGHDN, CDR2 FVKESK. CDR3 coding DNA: TGTGCCAGCAGCCAAGACCCCCAGGGGATCTATGGCTACACCTTC. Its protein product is CASSQDPQGIYGYTF.

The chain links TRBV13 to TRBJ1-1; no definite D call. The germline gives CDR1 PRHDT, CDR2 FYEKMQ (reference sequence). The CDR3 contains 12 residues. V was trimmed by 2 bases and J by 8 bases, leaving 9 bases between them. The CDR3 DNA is TGTGCCAGCAGCTTAAACACAAAAGAAGCTTTCTTT. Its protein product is CASSLNTKEAFF.

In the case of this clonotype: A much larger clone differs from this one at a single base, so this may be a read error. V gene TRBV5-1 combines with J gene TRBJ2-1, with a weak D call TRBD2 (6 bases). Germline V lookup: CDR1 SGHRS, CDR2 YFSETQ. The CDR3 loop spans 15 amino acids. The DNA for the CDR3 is TGCGCCGGCAGCTTGGCCCCGCCTAGCGACAATGAGCAGTTCTTC. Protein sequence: CAGSLAPPSDNEQFF.

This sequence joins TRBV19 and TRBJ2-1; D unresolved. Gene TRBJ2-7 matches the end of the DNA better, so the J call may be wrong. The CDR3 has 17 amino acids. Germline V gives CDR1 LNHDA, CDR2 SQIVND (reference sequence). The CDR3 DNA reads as TGTGCCAGTAGTATATCCCCCCGGACCTCCTCCTACAATGAGCAGTACTTC. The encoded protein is CASSISPRTSSYNEQYF.

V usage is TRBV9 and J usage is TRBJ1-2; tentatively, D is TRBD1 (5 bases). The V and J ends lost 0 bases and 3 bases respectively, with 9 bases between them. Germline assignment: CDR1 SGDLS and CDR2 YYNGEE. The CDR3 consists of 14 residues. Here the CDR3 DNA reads TGTGCCAGCAGCGTAGGCGAAGGGGACTATGGCTACACCTTC. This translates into CASSVGEGDYGYTF.

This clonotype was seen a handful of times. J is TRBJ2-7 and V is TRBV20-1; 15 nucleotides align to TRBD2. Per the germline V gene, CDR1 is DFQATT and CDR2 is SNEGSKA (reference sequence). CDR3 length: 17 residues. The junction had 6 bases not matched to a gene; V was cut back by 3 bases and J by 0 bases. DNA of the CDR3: TGCAGTGCTAGCGGGACTAGCGGGGGGCTATACTCCTACGAGCAGTACTTC. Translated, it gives CSASGTSGGLYSYEQYF.

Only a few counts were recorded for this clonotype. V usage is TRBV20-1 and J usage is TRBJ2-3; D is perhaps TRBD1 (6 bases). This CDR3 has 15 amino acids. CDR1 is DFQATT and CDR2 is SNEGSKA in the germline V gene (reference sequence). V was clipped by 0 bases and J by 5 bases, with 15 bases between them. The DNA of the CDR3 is TGCAGTGCTAGAGAAGGCAGGGGCGCGGTAGATACGCAGTATTTT. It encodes CSAREGRGAVDTQYF.

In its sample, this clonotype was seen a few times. CDR3 sequence: CASSYSGLAGTDTQYF. CDR3 bases: TGTGCCAGCAGTTACTCGGGCCTAGCGGGCACAGATACGCAGTATTTT. The genes are TRBV6-6 and TRBJ2-3; 7 bases agree with TRBD2. Germline V lookup: CDR1 MNHNY, CDR2 SVGAGI (reference sequence). The V gene end was trimmed by 0 bases and the J gene end by 1 base; junction bases not matched to a gene: 4. The CDR3 loop spans 16 amino acids.

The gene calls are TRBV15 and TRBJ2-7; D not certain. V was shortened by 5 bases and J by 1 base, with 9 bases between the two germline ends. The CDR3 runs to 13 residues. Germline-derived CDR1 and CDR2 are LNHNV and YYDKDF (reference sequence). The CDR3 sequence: CATSRVRSYEQYF. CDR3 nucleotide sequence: TGTGCCACCAGCCGGGTAAGGTCCTACGAGCAGTACTTC.

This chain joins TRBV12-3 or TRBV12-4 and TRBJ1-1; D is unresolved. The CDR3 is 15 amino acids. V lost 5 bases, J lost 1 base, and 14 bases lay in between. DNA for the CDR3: TGTGCCAGCAGTCCCGAGGACCGGAGGAACACTGAAGCTTTCTTT. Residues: CASSPEDRRNTEAFF.

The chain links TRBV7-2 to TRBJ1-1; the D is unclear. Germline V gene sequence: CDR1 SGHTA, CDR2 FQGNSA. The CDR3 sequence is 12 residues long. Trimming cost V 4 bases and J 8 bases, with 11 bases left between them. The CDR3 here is CASSYEGPEAFF. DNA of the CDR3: TGTGCCAGCAGCTACGAGGGTCCAGAAGCTTTCTTT.

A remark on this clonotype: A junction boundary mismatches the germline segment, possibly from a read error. The CDR3, as DNA: TGTGCCAGCAGTTTATGGGTGGAGAATTCATCCCTCCACTTT. Protein sequence: CASSLWVENSSLHF. V usage is TRBV28 and J usage is TRBJ1-6; D call uncertain. CDR3 length: 14 amino acids. CDR1 and CDR2 (germline): MDHEN, SYDVKM.

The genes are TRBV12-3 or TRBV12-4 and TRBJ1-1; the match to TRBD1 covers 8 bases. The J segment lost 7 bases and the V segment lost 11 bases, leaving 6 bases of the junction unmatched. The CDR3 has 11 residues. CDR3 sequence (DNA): TGTGCCGCAGGACAGGGCGGTGAAGCTTTCTTT. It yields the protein CAAGQGGEAFF.

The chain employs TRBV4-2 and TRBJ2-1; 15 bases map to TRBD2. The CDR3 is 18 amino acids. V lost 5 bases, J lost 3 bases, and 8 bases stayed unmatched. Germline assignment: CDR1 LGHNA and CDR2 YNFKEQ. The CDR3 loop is CASSSFGTSGGNYNEQFF. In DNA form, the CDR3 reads TGTGCCAGCAGCTCATTTGGGACTAGCGGGGGGAACTACAATGAGCAGTTCTTC.

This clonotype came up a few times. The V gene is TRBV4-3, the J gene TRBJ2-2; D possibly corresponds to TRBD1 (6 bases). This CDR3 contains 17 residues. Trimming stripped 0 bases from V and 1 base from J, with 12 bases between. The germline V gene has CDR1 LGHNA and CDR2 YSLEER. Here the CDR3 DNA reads TGCGCCAGCAGCCAAGAAAGGGCAGGGGTGAACACCGGGGAGCTGTTTTTT. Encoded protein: CASSQERAGVNTGELFF.

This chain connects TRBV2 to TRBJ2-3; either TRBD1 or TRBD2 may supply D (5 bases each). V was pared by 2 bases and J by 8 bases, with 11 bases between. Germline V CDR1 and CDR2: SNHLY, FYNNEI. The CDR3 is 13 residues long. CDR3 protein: CASSETGGGTQYF. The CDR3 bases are TGTGCCAGCAGTGAAACAGGTGGAGGTACGCAGTATTTT.

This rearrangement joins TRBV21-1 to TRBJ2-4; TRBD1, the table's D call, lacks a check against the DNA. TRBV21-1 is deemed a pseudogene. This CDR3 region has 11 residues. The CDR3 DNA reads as TGTGTCAGCAACATGTGTCCCCGGCAGTACTTC. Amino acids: CVSNMCPRQYF.

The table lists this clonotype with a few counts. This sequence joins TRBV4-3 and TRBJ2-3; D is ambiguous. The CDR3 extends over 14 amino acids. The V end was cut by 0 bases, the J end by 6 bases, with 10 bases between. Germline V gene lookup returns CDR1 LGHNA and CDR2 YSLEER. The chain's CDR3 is CASSQDLVSDTQYF. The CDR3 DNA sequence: TGCGCCAGCAGCCAAGATCTGGTTAGTGATACGCAGTATTTT.

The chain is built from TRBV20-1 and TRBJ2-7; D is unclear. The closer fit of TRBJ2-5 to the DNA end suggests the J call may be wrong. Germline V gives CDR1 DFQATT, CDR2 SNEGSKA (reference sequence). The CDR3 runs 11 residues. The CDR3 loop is CSARTYETQYF. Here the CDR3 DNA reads TGCAGTGCTCGAACCTACGAGACCCAGTACTTC.

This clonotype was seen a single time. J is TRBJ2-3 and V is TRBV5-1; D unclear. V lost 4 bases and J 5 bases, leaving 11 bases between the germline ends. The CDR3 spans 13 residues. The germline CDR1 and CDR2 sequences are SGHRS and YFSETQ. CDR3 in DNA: TGCGCCAGCAGCCTCTCAATCCTAGATACGCAGTATTTT. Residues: CASSLSILDTQYF. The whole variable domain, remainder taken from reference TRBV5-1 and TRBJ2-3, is KAGVTQTPRYLIKTRGQQVTLSCSPISGHRSVSWYQQTPGQGLQFLFEYFSETQRNKGNFPGRFSGRQFSNSRSEMNVSTLELGDSALYLCASSLSILDTQYFGPGTRLTVL.

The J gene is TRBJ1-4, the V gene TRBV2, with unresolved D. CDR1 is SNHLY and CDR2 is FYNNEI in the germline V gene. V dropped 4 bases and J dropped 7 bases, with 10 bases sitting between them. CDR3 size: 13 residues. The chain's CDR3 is CASSGSPSEKLFF. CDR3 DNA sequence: TGTGCCAGCAGTGGCTCCCCTTCTGAAAAACTGTTTTTT.

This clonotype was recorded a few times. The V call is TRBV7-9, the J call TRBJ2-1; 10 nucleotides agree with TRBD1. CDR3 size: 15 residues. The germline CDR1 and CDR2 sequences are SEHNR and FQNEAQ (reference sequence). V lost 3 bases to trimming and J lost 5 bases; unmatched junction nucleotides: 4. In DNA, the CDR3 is TGTGCCAGCAGCTTGACGGGACAGGGGAACAATGAGCAGTTCTTC. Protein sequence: CASSLTGQGNNEQFF.

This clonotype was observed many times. The CDR3 DNA sequence: TGCAGCGCCAAAGGGGACTACAATGAGCAGTTCTTC. Translated: CSAKGDYNEQFF. This chain uses TRBV29-1 with TRBJ2-1; D perhaps matches TRBD1 (5 bases). V lost 7 bases and J 3 bases, leaving 10 bases between the germline ends. The CDR3 runs 12 residues. Germline assignment: CDR1 SQVTM and CDR2 ANQGSEA.

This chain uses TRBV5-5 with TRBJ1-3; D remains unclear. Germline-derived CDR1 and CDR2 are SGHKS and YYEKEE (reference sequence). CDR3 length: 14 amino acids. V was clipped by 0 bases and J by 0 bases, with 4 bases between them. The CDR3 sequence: CASSLDFSGNTIYF. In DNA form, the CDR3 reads TGTGCCAGCAGCTTGGACTTCTCTGGAAACACCATATATTTT.

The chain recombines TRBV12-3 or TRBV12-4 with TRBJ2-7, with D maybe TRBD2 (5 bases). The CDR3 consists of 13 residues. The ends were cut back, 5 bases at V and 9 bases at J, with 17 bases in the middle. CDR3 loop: CASSPLGGRGQYF. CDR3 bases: TGTGCCAGCAGTCCCCTTGGAGGCCGGGGGCAGTACTTC.

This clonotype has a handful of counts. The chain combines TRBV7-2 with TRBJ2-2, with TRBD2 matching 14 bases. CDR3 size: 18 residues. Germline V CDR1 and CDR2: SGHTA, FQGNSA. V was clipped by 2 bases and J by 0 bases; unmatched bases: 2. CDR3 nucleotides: TGTGCCAGCAGCTTAAGACTAGCGGGGGGGACGAACACCGGGGAGCTGTTTTTT. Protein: CASSLRLAGGTNTGELFF.

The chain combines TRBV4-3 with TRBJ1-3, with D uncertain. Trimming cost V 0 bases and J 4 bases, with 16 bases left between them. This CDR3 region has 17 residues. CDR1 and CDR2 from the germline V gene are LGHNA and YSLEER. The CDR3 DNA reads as TGCGCCAGCAGCCAAGACGTCAGGAGGGTCACCGGAAACACCATATATTTT. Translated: CASSQDVRRVTGNTIYF.

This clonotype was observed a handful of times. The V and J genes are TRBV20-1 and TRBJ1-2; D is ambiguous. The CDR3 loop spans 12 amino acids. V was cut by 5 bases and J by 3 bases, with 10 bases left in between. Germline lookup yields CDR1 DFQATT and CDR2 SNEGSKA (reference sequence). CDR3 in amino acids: CSALDRHYGYTF. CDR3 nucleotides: TGCAGTGCTTTGGACCGTCACTATGGCTACACCTTC.

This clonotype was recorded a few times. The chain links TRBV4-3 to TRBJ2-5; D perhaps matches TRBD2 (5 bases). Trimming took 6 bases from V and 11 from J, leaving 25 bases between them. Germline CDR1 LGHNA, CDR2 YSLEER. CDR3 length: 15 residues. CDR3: CASSAGPGIYNEQYF. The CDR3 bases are TGCGCCAGCAGTGCGGGTCCCGGGATATACAATGAGCAGTACTTC.

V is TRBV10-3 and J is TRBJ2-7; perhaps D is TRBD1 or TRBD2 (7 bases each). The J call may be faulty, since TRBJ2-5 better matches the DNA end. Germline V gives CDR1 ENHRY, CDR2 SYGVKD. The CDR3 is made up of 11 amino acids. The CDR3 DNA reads TGTGCCATCAGCAGGGGGGGGACCCAGTACTTC. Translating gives CAISRGGTQYF.